The clone carrying this T cell receptor beta chain has ten or more counts. This specimen comes from a study of CD8 T cells in ankylosing spondylitis. TCRdb processed the 5' RACE reads anew with MiXCR; each CDR3 protein has one entry. This table has around 160,000 distinct CDR3 sequences, 11% appearing once. The V gene's germline CDR1 is DFQATT and CDR2 SNEGSKA (reference sequence). CDR3 length: 16 residues. Trimming left V 4 bases short and J 3 bases short, with 19 bases between. The genes are TRBV20-1 and TRBJ2-1; D remains unclear. The receptor comes from a male donor with ankylosing spondylitis or in good health (not recorded which). The sequenced sample consisted of blood, either unsorted or a sorted T cell fraction (not recorded which). For the CDR3, the DNA is TGCAGTGCTACCGGCCCTATCACTCTTTTCTACAATGAGCAGTTCTTC. Its protein is CSATGPITLFYNEQFF.